One and the same sample provided the 24 T cell receptor beta chains below, sequenced in a study of T cell repertoires in cytomegalovirus infection. TCRdb analysed the reads with MiXCR anew, one entry per CDR3 protein. The sample yields approximately 590,000 distinct CDR3 sequences, about 39% seen once. Antigen specificity for these receptors is unknown. The sequencing used cultured PBMCs, collected from culture after CMV antigen stimulation. All receptors come from a human donor in good health (CMV status not recorded). Some clones in this sample may be carry-over from other donors' samples.

The sample holds a few counts of this clonotype. V usage is TRBV6-2 or TRBV6-3 and J usage is TRBJ2-3; 7 nucleotides agree with TRBD2. V lost 4 bases to trimming and J lost 2 bases; unmatched junction nucleotides: 3. CDR1 and CDR2 from the germline V gene are MNHEY and SVGEGT. CDR3 length: 14 amino acids. The CDR3 is CASSSRLATDTQYF. As DNA, the CDR3 is TGTGCCAGCAGTTCGAGACTAGCCACAGATACGCAGTATTTT.

This clonotype has only one observation. V gene TRBV15 combines with J gene TRBJ2-1; 9 bases agree with TRBD2. The germline CDR1 and CDR2 sequences are LNHNV and YYDKDF (reference sequence). This CDR3 comprises 19 residues. The V and J ends lost 1 base and 3 bases, in that order; junction bases with no gene match: 13. The CDR3 loop reads CATSRVRLAGKKGYNEQFF. CDR3 sequence (DNA): TGTGCCACCAGCAGAGTCAGGCTAGCGGGAAAGAAGGGCTACAATGAGCAGTTCTTC.

There are a few counts of this clonotype. This rearrangement joins TRBV7-2 to TRBJ1-3; D unresolved. The CDR3 is made up of 16 amino acids. V lost 1 base to trimming and J lost 0 bases, with 10 bases between them. Per germline, CDR1 SGHTA and CDR2 FQGNSA. The CDR3 loop is CASSLEGRSSGNTIYF. As DNA, the CDR3 is TGTGCCAGCAGCTTAGAGGGCAGGAGCTCTGGAAACACCATATATTTT.

V is TRBV5-5 and J is TRBJ1-3; no definite D call. Germline lookup yields CDR1 SGHKS and CDR2 YYEKEE (reference sequence). The CDR3 is 16 residues long. V lost 2 bases to trimming and J lost 0 bases, with 12 bases between them. The CDR3 nucleotides are TGTGCCAGCAGCTTAGTCACGGCGGGCTCTGGAAACACCATATATTTT. Translating gives CASSLVTAGSGNTIYF.

V usage is TRBV20-1 and J usage is TRBJ2-5; D tentatively fits TRBD1 or TRBD2 (7 bases each). The germline V gene encodes CDR1 DFQATT and CDR2 SNEGSKA (reference sequence). V was clipped by 6 bases and J by 2 bases, with 13 bases between them. CDR3 length: 13 amino acids. In nucleotides, the CDR3 is TGCAGTGCCAGGGGGAGGGTACAAGAGACCCAGTACTTC. Its translation is CSARGRVQETQYF.

The sample holds many counts of this clonotype. This sequence joins TRBV7-2 and TRBJ2-1; D assignment may be TRBD1 or TRBD2 (5 bases each). V lost 2 bases to trimming and J lost 12 bases, with 23 bases between them. The CDR3 runs 16 residues. Germline CDR1 is SGHTA and CDR2 is FQGNSA. CDR3 protein: CASSLRGGFQDRGQFF. The CDR3 DNA follows: TGTGCCAGCAGCTTAAGGGGCGGGTTCCAGGATCGGGGGCAGTTCTTC.

CDR3 coding DNA: TGTGCCAGCAGCTTTGGTGGGAGGGCTGACGAGCAGTACTTC. As protein: CASSFGGRADEQYF. The chain employs TRBV7-9 and TRBJ2-7; 7 positions match TRBD2. Germline CDR1 is SEHNR and CDR2 is FQNEAQ (reference sequence). V was pared by 3 bases and J by 5 bases, with 7 bases of the junction left unmatched. The CDR3 length is 14 residues.

This clonotype was seen repeatedly, ten times or more. CDR3 amino acids: CASSFPGRGYNSPLHF. In DNA, the CDR3 is TGTGCCAGCAGCTTCCCTGGCAGGGGGTATAATTCACCCCTCCACTTT. The gene calls are TRBV7-2 and TRBJ1-6, with TRBD1 matching 7 bases. Per germline, CDR1 SGHTA and CDR2 FQGNSA. There are 16 residues in the CDR3. The trim removed 3 bases at V and 4 bases at J, leaving 6 bases unmatched.

This clonotype was detected a few times. V usage is TRBV6-5 and J usage is TRBJ2-7; either TRBD1 or TRBD2 may fit D (5 bases each). CDR1 and CDR2 from the germline V gene are MNHEY and SVGAGI. The CDR3 totals 14 residues. The germline V and J ends were trimmed by 6 bases and 0 bases, with 12 bases remaining between them. CDR3 coding DNA: TGTGCCAGCAGCTCATTCGGGGCCTCCTACGAGCAGTACTTC. Amino acid sequence: CASSSFGASYEQYF.

At least ten counts were recorded for this clonotype. For the CDR3, the DNA is TGTGCCAGCAGCTTAGATCGACGAGAGCAGTACTTC. Amino acid sequence: CASSLDRREQYF. This chain uses TRBV7-2 with TRBJ2-7, with no clear D. Germline CDR1 and CDR2: SGHTA and FQGNSA. The CDR3 consists of 12 residues. V lost 1 base, J lost 7 bases, and 8 bases lay in between.

This clonotype appeared a few times. The chain is built from TRBV7-2 and TRBJ2-1; 8 bases fit TRBD2. The CDR3 has 16 residues. Germline V CDR1 and CDR2: SGHTA, FQGNSA. V gave up 0 bases and J gave up 4 bases; unmatched junction bases: 5. The CDR3 sequence: CASSLAGGLGYNEQFF. CDR3 sequence (DNA): TGTGCCAGCAGCTTAGCGGGGGGACTAGGGTACAATGAGCAGTTCTTC.

For the CDR3, the DNA is TGTGCCAGGGGGAGGTGCGGGGGACCCTACAATGAGCAGTTCTTC. Translation gives CARGRCGGPYNEQFF. V is TRBV28 and J is TRBJ2-1; 7 bases fit TRBD2. With V trimmed by 9 bases and J by 2 bases, 10 bases remained unmatched. Germline loops: CDR1 MDHEN, CDR2 SYDVKM. The CDR3 contains 15 residues.

J is TRBJ2-3 and V is TRBV5-6, with 12 nucleotides matching TRBD2. From germline, CDR1 is SGHDT and CDR2 YYEEEE. V shed 2 bases and J 6 bases; nucleotides not matched to a gene: 10. The CDR3 is 17 amino acids. In DNA, the CDR3 is TGTGCCAGCAGCTTCAGACTAGCGGGGGAGGGGTTGGATACGCAGTATTTT. Its protein product is CASSFRLAGEGLDTQYF.

V gene TRBV7-9 combines with J gene TRBJ1-1, with no clear D. V dropped 5 bases and J dropped 3 bases, with 16 bases sitting between them. CDR3 length: 15 amino acids. Germline V gives CDR1 SEHNR, CDR2 FQNEAQ (reference sequence). The CDR3 loop is CASSPGRAEDTEAFF. The CDR3 nucleotides are TGTGCCAGCAGCCCCGGTAGGGCGGAGGACACTGAAGCTTTCTTT.

This clonotype has just a few counts. The chain recombines TRBV7-9 with TRBJ2-3; D is perhaps TRBD1 (5 bases). In germline, CDR1 is SEHNR, CDR2 FQNEAQ (reference sequence). The CDR3 loop spans 16 amino acids. Trimming stripped 4 bases from V and 0 bases from J, with 14 bases between. CDR3 nucleotides: TGTGCCAGCAGCTCCTGGGGCCGTGGTAGCACAGATACGCAGTATTTT. This sequence encodes CASSSWGRGSTDTQYF.

The V gene is TRBV7-2, the J gene TRBJ2-7; D is unresolved. The germline V and J ends were trimmed by 5 bases and 7 bases, with 18 bases remaining between them. The CDR3 spans 14 residues. CDR1 SGHTA and CDR2 FQGNSA come from the germline V gene. The CDR3 loop reads CASSLRSPPQEQYF. Here the CDR3 DNA reads TGTGCCAGCAGCCTGCGATCCCCGCCCCAAGAGCAGTACTTC.

The chain joins TRBV6-2 or TRBV6-3 to TRBJ2-1; D is possibly TRBD1 or TRBD2 (5 bases each). Trimming stripped 6 bases from V and 2 bases from J, with 14 bases between. Germline V gene lookup returns CDR1 MNHEY and CDR2 SVGEGT. CDR3 size: 15 residues. CDR3 loop: CASSRGTDPYNEQFF. The CDR3 nucleotides are TGTGCCAGCAGCCGAGGGACCGATCCCTACAATGAGCAGTTCTTC.

This clonotype was recorded only once. The rearrangement joins TRBV6-5 to TRBJ2-7, with D tentatively TRBD2 (5 bases). There are 12 residues in the CDR3. Trimming left V 7 bases short and J 3 bases short, with 10 bases between. Looked up from germline, CDR1 is MNHEY and CDR2 is SVGAGI. For the CDR3, the DNA is TGTGCCAGCAAGAGGGCGAACTACGAGCAGTACTTC. Its protein product is CASKRANYEQYF.

This clonotype was counted once. The J gene is TRBJ2-2, the V gene TRBV19, with D possibly TRBD1 on 5 matching bases. Between the trimmed V and J ends, which lost 10 bases and 2 bases, there was a span of 17 bases. Germline values: CDR1 LNHDA, CDR2 SQIVND (reference sequence). CDR3 size: 15 residues. CDR3 amino acids: CATSWGHLNTGELFF. The DNA for the CDR3 is TGTGCCACCAGCTGGGGCCACCTAAACACCGGGGAGCTGTTTTTT.

Only a few counts were recorded for this clonotype. The rearrangement uses TRBV7-2 and TRBJ1-2, with D maybe TRBD1 (5 bases). This CDR3 contains 14 residues. Trimming left V 2 bases short and J 5 bases short, with 12 bases between. Germline-derived CDR1 and CDR2 are SGHTA and FQGNSA. The CDR3 DNA follows: TGTGCCAGCAGCTTACTCTCGACAGTATATGGCTACACCTTC. Translating it yields CASSLLSTVYGYTF.

This rearrangement joins TRBV7-9 to TRBJ2-3; unclear D gene. Trimming shortened V by 5 bases and J by 6 bases, and 15 bases separated the two germline ends. This CDR3 is 14 amino acids long. Germline V lookup: CDR1 SEHNR, CDR2 FQNEAQ (reference sequence). CDR3 sequence reads: CASSPVYTDDTQYF. CDR3 in DNA: TGTGCCAGCAGCCCCGTCTACACAGACGATACGCAGTATTTT.

This clonotype has more than one count but fewer than ten. The CDR3 coding sequence is TGTGCCATCAGTGAACTTGGGACAGAAGACTACGAGCAGTACTTC. Residues: CAISELGTEDYEQYF. This chain uses TRBV10-3 with TRBJ2-7; 7 bases agree with TRBD1. Trimming took 3 bases from V and 3 from J; bases not matched to a gene: 8. The CDR3 extends over 15 amino acids. Germline lookup yields CDR1 ENHRY and CDR2 SYGVKD.

This clonotype was counted at least ten times. The V gene is TRBV7-8, the J gene TRBJ1-5; D is undetermined. Per germline, CDR1 SGHVS and CDR2 FQNEAQ. This CDR3 is 15 amino acids long. The V and J ends lost 5 bases and 1 base respectively, with 12 bases between them. The DNA for the CDR3 is TGTGCCAGCAGCCAAAAGTGGGGAAGCAATCAGCCCCAGCATTTT. This translates into CASSQKWGSNQPQHF.

A few counts support this clonotype. This chain links TRBV7-2 with TRBJ2-5; TRBD2 might be the D (5 bases). Germline-derived CDR1 and CDR2 are SGHTA and FQGNSA. CDR3 length: 12 amino acids. V lost 3 bases to trimming and J lost 5 bases, with 7 bases between them. The CDR3 DNA reads as TGTGCCAGCAGCTTGGAGGAGGAGACCCAGTACTTC. Protein product: CASSLEEETQYF.